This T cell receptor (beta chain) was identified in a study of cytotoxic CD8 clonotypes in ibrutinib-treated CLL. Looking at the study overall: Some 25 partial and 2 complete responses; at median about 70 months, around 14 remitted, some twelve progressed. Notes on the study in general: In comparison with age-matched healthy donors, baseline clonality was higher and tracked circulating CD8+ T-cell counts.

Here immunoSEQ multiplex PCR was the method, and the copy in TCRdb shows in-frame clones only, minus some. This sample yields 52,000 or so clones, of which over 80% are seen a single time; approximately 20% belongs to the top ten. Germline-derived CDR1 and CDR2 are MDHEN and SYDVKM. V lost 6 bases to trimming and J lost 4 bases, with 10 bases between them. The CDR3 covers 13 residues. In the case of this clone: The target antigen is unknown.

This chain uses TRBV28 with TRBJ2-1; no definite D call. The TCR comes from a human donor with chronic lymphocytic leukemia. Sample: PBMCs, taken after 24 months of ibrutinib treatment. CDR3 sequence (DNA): TGTGCCAGCAGCCAGACTGGTTACAATGAGCAGTTCTTC. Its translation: CASSQTGYNEQFF.